These 14 T cell receptor beta chains originate from one sample sequenced in a study of Graves' ophthalmopathy and Graves' hyperthyroidism. Amplifying from RNA transcripts, the study obtained TCR beta CDR3 regions. First-round RT-PCR employed HTBI primers, with a second-round multiplex PCR after it. TCRdb passed the multiplex PCR reads through MiXCR, listing each CDR3 protein once. Of 300,000 to 350,000 distinct CDR3 sequences in the sample, 17% were seen once. The sample was peripheral blood. Receptor source: an adult man with Graves' ophthalmopathy.

This clonotype was detected ten times or more. The chain uses TRBV7-2 and TRBJ2-5; 14 nucleotides agree with TRBD2. From germline, CDR1 is SGHTA and CDR2 FQGNSA. CDR3 length: 18 amino acids. Trimming took 4 bases from V and 5 from J; bases not matched to a gene: 12. Here the CDR3 reads CASSYPGLAGADWETQYF. The DNA of the CDR3 is TGTGCCAGCAGCTACCCGGGACTAGCGGGAGCGGATTGGGAGACCCAGTACTTC.

This clonotype was recorded at least ten times. The chain uses TRBV7-2 and TRBJ2-2, with TRBD1 matching over 9 bases. The CDR3 has 15 amino acids. V dropped 5 bases and J dropped 4; count of bases not matched to a gene: 5. Germline values: CDR1 SGHTA, CDR2 FQGNSA. As DNA, the CDR3 is TGTGCCAGCAGCCGGACAGGGGTTGGCACCGGGGAGCTGTTTTTT. It is translated as CASSRTGVGTGELFF. Based on the CDR3 plus reference TRBV7-2 and TRBJ2-2, the full variable domain is GAGVSQSPSNKVTEKGKDVELRCDPISGHTALYWYRQSLGQGLEFLIYFQGNSAPDKSGLPSDRFSAERTGGSVSTLTIQRTQQEDSAVYLCASSRTGVGTGELFFGEGSRLTVL.

The chain couples TRBV11-2 to TRBJ2-4; D gene unclear. This CDR3 has 18 amino acids. Germline CDR1 is SGHAT and CDR2 is FQNNGV. The germline V and J ends were trimmed by 4 bases and 0 bases, with 19 bases remaining between them. CDR3 sequence reads: CASSSTGLSGGAKNIQYF. The DNA of the CDR3 is TGTGCCAGCAGCTCAACGGGCCTTTCTGGTGGAGCCAAAAACATTCAGTACTTC.

In this sample, this clonotype turned up a few times. The V gene is TRBV10-3, the J gene TRBJ2-2; D gene unclear. Germline V lookup: CDR1 ENHRY, CDR2 SYGVKD. This CDR3 spans 14 amino acids. With 7 bases removed from V and 3 bases from J, the gap between germline ends came to 12 bases. The CDR3 DNA sequence: TGTGCCATCAATGGGTCCCCCCACACCGGGGAGCTGTTTTTT. The encoded protein is CAINGSPHTGELFF.

This clonotype occurred many times. This chain uses TRBV4-1 with TRBJ2-5; 8 nucleotides match TRBD2. The V gene's germline CDR1 is MGHRA and CDR2 YSYEKL. The CDR3 length is 16 residues. The V and J ends lost 0 bases and 5 bases, in that order; junction bases with no gene match: 8. The DNA of the CDR3 is TGCGCCAGCAGCCAAGAGAGGGCGGGGGGCCGGGAGACCCAGTACTTC. Encoded protein: CASSQERAGGRETQYF.

This clonotype was recorded at least ten times. This chain joins TRBV12-3 or TRBV12-4 and TRBJ1-2, with 7 bases identical to TRBD1. CDR3 length equals 14 residues. V lost 1 base and J lost 1; bases outside the gene matches: 0. CDR3 region: CASSLDRGNYGYTF. In nucleotides, the CDR3 is TGTGCCAGCAGTTTAGACAGGGGTAACTATGGCTACACCTTC.

Ten or more counts support this clonotype. This chain joins TRBV7-9 and TRBJ2-5, with D hard to call. V lost 1 base to trimming and J lost 2 bases, with 14 bases between them. Germline V gene data show CDR1 as SEHNR and CDR2 as FQNEAQ (reference sequence). The CDR3 is 16 amino acids. CDR3 sequence: CASSLESPAGQETQYF. Written as DNA, the CDR3 is TGTGCCAGCAGCTTAGAGTCCCCTGCAGGACAAGAGACCCAGTACTTC.

This clonotype has ten or more counts. CDR3 sequence reads: CASSWNLAGGLSYEQYF. CDR3 nucleotide sequence: TGTGCCAGCAGTTGGAATCTAGCGGGGGGGCTTTCCTACGAGCAGTACTTC. The genes are TRBV28 and TRBJ2-7, with 12 bases identical to TRBD2. Germline CDR1 and CDR2: MDHEN and SYDVKM. The CDR3 consists of 17 residues. Trimming cost V 4 bases and J 1 base; bases outside gene matches: 8.

CDR3 sequence: CASSNRGSTEAFF. The DNA of the CDR3 is TGTGCCAGCAGTAACAGGGGGAGTACTGAAGCTTTCTTT. The chain combines TRBV6-5 with TRBJ1-1; 8 nucleotides agree with TRBD1. The CDR3 has 13 amino acids. V gave up 5 bases and J gave up 5 bases; unmatched junction bases: 4. The germline gives CDR1 MNHEY, CDR2 SVGAGI.

There are many counts of this clonotype. The chain employs TRBV11-3 and TRBJ1-1; D is ambiguous. Germline V gives CDR1 SGHNT, CDR2 YENEEA. The CDR3 loop spans 12 amino acids. V lost 5 bases and J 0 bases, leaving 4 bases between the germline ends. In nucleotides, the CDR3 is TGTGCCAGCAGCCAAGTGAACACTGAAGCTTTCTTT. Its translation: CASSQVNTEAFF.

This clonotype was recorded many times. J is TRBJ1-1 and V is TRBV6-1; TRBD1 is a possible D gene (6 bases). CDR1 and CDR2 from the germline V gene are MNHNS and SASEGT. The CDR3 runs to 14 residues. Between the trimmed V and J ends, which lost 7 bases and 4 bases, there was a span of 16 bases. The CDR3 protein is CASKNTGFGTEAFF. DNA for the CDR3: TGTGCCAGCAAAAACACAGGGTTCGGCACTGAAGCTTTCTTT.

This clonotype was found many times. V gene TRBV7-3 combines with J gene TRBJ2-7; D is unclear. This CDR3 is built from 13 residues. The V end was cut by 5 bases, the J end by 3 bases, with 11 bases between. Germline-derived CDR1 and CDR2 are SGHTA and FQGTGA. The CDR3 region is CASSLKAGYEQYF. CDR3 DNA: TGTGCCAGCAGCCTCAAGGCAGGCTACGAGCAGTACTTC.

This clonotype was seen a handful of times. It is likely a read error, because the conserved phenylalanine at the end of the CDR3 is missing. The genes are TRBV18 and TRBJ2-2; TRBD2 is a possible D gene (5 bases). CDR1 and CDR2 (germline): KGHSH, LQKENI. Deletions cut 3 bases from V and 6 bases from J, with 11 bases between. The CDR3 length is 14 residues. DNA for the CDR3: TGTGCCAGCTCACCTTTACGAGGGCCCGGGGAGCTGTTTCTT. This encodes CASSPLRGPGELFL.

The table lists this clonotype with many counts. The chain combines TRBV7-3 with TRBJ2-3; 13 bases map to TRBD2. The germline gives CDR1 SGHTA, CDR2 FQGTGA. The V segment lost 6 bases and the J segment 7 bases; nucleotides outside the gene matches: 7. The length of the CDR3 is 15 residues. In DNA, the CDR3 is TGTGCCAGCAGTCGCGGACTAGCGGGAGTGAATACGCAGTATTTT. Protein sequence: CASSRGLAGVNTQYF.